The rows below give T cell receptor beta chains drawn from one sample of a study of shared T cell receptors in the human thymus. Produced via immunoSEQ multiplex PCR; TCRdb's table is partial and in-frame only. The data contain about 540,000 clones, around three quarters of them singletons. These data are also associated with another study on human thymus T cells.

The sequenced sample was thymocytes. These receptors came from a boy under three years old with a congenital heart defect. Each CDR3 is given with its conserved first and last residue. The D gene is left open where the match is weak. Only some rows state a clone size, as once, few, many or a class for expanded clones.

v_call,d_call,j_call,clone_size,cdr3_aa,cdr3_nt
TRBV2,TRBD2,TRBJ2-3,.,CASSEAPPGLAGGGTDTQYF,TGTGCCAGCAGTGAAGCGCCCCCGGGACTAGCGGGAGGGGGGACAGATACGCAGTATTTT
TRBV29-1,TRBD1,TRBJ2-1,.,CSVEVRGDREGYNEQFF,TGCAGCGTTGAAGTAAGGGGGGACAGGGAAGGGTACAATGAGCAGTTCTTC
TRBV6-1,.,TRBJ1-4,few,CASMRTVKEKLFF,TGTGCCAGCATGAGGACAGTTAAAGAAAAACTGTTTTTT
TRBV10-3,.,TRBJ1-4,few,CATRQEDNEKLFF,TGTGCCACCAGACAGGAAGATAATGAAAAACTGTTTTTT
TRBV29-1,TRBD1,TRBJ1-4,once,CSVGGGTGIATNEKLFF,TGCAGCGTTGGAGGGGGGACAGGGATTGCAACTAATGAAAAACTGTTTTTT
TRBV19,.,TRBJ1-2,few,CAISDTGNYGYTF,TGTGCCATCTCAGACACAGGGAACTATGGCTACACCTTC
TRBV28,TRBD1,TRBJ1-1,once,CAPSGTGGPFF,TGTGCCCCCTCCGGGACAGGCGGGCCTTTCTTT
TRBV19,TRBD2,TRBJ2-7,.,CASRGGLAPYEQYF,TGTGCCAGTAGGGGGGGACTAGCCCCCTACGAGCAGTACTTC
TRBV21-1,.,TRBJ1-5,.,CASSNGSYRGAAGPQHF,TGTGCCAGCAGCAACGGTTCGTATCGGGGGGCCGCCGGGCCCCAGCATTTT
TRBV5-3,.,TRBJ2-4,.,CARSLETGRVAKNIQYF,TGTGCCAGAAGCTTGGAGACAGGACGGGTAGCCAAAAACATTCAGTACTTC
TRBV5-6,.,TRBJ1-4,.,CASSFQEEKLFF,TGTGCCAGCAGCTTCCAAGAGGAAAAACTGTTTTTT
TRBV11-1,.,TRBJ2-2,.,CASSPPGRGPSRAGELFF,TGTGCCAGCAGCCCCCCAGGGCGCGGTCCTAGTCGGGCGGGGGAGCTGTTTTTT
TRBV5-6,.,TRBJ2-5,.,CASSLGGGKTQYF,TGTGCCAGCAGCTTGGGGGGCGGGAAGACCCAGTACTTC
TRBV7-8,.,TRBJ2-5,.,CASSLGYIGTQYF,TGTGCCAGCAGCTTGGGCTACATCGGGACCCAGTACTTC
TRBV4-3,.,TRBJ1-4,few,CASSQGGGYRINEKLFF,TGCGCCAGCAGCCAGGGGGGAGGGTATAGGATTAATGAAAAACTGTTTTTT